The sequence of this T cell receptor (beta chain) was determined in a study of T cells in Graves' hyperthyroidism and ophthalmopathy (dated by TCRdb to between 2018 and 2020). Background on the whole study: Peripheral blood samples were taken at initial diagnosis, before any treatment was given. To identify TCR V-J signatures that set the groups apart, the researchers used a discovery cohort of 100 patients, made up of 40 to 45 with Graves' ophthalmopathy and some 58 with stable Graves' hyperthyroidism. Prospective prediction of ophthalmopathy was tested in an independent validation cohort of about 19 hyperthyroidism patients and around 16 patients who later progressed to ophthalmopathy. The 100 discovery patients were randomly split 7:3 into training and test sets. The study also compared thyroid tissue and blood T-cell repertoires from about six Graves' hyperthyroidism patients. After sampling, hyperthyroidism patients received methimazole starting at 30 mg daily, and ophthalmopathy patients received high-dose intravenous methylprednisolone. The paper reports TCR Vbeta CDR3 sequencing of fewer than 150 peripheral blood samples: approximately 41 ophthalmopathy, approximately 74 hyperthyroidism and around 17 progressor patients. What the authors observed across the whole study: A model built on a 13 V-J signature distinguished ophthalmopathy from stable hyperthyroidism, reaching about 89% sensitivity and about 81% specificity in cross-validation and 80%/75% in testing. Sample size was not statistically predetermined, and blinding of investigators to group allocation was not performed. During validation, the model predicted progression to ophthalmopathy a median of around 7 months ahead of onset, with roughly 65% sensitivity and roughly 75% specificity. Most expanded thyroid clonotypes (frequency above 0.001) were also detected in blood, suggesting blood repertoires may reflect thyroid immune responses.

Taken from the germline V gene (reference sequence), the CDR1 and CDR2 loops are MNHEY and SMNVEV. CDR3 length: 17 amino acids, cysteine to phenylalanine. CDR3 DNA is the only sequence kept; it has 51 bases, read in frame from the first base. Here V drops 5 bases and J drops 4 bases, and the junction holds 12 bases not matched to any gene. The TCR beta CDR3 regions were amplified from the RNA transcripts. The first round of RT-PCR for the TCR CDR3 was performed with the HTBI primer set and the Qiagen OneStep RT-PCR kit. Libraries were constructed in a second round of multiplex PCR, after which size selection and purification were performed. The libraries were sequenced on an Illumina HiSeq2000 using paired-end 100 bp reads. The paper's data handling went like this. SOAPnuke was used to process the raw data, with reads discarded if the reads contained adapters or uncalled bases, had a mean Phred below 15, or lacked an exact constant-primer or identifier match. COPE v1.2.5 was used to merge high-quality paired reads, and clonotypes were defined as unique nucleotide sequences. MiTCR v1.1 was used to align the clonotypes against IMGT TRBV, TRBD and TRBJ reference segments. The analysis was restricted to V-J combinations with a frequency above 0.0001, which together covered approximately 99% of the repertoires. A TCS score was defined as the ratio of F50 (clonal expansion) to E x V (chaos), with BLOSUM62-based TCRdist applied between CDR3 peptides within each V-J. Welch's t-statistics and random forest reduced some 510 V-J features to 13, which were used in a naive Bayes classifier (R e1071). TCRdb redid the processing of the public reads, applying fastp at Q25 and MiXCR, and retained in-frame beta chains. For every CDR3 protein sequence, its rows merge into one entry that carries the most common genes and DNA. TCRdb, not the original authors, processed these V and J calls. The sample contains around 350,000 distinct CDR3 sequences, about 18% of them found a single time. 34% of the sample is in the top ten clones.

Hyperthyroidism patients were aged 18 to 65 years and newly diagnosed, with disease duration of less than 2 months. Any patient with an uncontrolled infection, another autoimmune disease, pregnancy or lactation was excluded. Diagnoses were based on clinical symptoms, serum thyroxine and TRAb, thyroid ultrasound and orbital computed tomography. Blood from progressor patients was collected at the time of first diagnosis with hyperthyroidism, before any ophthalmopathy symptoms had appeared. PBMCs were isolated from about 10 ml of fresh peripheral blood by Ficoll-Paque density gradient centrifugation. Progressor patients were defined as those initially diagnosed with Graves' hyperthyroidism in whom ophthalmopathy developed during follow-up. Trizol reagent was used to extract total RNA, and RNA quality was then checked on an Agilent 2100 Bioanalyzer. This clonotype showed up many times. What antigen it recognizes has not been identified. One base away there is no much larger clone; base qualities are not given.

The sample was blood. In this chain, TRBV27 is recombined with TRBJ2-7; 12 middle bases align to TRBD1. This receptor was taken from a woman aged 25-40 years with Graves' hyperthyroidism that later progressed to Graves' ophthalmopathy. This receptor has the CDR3 CASSLVEPGQGAYEQYF. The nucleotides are TGTGCCAGCAGTCTAGTCGAGCCGGGACAGGGGGCTTACGAGCAGTACTTC.